This TCR beta chain is drawn from a study of shared clonotypes between healthy human individuals. Unmatched junction bases numbered 12, after V lost 3 bases and J lost 9 bases. Germline lookup yields CDR1 SGHDT and CDR2 YYEEEE. This CDR3 has 18 amino acids. Measured with immunoSEQ multiplex PCR; TCRdb has only the in-frame clones, and not every one. The sample gives around 510,000 clones, roughly 72% of which show up once; around 12% is in the top ten. Sample: PBMCs. The J gene is TRBJ2-1, the V gene TRBV5-6; 16 positions match TRBD2. This receptor was obtained from a woman aged 40 to 50 in good health. Some clones in this sample may be carry-over from other donors' samples. CDR3 protein: CASSWGPPGLAGGGEQFF. CDR3 nucleotide sequence: TGTGCCAGCAGCTGGGGTCCCCCGGGACTAGCGGGAGGGGGTGAGCAGTTCTTC.